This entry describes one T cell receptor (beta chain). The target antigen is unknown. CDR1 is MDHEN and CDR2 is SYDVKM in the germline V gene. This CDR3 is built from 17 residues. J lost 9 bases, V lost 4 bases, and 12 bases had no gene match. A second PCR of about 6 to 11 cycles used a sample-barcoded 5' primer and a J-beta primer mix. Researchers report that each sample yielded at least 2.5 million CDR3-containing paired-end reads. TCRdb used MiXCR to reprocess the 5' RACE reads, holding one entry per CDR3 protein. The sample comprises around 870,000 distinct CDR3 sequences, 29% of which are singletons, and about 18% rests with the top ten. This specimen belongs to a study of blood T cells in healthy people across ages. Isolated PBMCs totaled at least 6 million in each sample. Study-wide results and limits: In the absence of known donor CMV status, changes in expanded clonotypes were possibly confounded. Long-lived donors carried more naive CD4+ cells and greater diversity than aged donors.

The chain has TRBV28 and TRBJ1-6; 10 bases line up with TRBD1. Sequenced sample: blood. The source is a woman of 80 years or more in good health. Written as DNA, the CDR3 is TGTGCCAGCAGTTCCGGACAGGGGGGTAGGGGAGTTTCACCCCTCCACTTT. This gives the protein CASSSGQGGRGVSPLHF.